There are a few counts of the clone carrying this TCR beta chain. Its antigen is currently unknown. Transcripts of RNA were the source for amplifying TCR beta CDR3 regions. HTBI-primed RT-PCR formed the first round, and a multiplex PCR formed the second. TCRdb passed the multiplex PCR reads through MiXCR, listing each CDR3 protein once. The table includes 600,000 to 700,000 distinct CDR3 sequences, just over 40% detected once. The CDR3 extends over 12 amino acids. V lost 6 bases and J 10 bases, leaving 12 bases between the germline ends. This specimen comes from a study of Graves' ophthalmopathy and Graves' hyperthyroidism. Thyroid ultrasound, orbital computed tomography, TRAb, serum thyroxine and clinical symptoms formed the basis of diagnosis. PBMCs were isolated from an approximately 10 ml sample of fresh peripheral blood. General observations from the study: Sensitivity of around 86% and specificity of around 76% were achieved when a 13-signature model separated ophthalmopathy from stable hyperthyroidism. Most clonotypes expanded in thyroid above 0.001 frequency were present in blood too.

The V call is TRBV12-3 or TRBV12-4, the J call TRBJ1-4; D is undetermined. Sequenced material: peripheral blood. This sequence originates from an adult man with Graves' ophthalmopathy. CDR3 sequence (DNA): TGTGCCAGCAGACCCGGATATGGAAAACTGTTTTTT. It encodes CASRPGYGKLFF.